This is a list of T cell receptor beta chains from one sample in a study of graft-versus-host responses after intestinal transplantation. Method: immunoSEQ multiplex PCR; TCRdb's copy keeps in-frame clones and lacks some. The sample contains 95,000 to 130,000 clones, approximately 90% of which appear only once. These receptors have no known antigen. Sequenced here: unstimulated CD4+ T cells sorted from spleen or lymph node cells, sampled before intestinal transplant. The receptor set was obtained from a human donor who received an intestinal transplant. Each CDR3 is given with its conserved first and last residue. Each record gives: V gene, clone size, J gene, D gene, CDR3 DNA, CDR3 protein. D genes are given only for firm matches. The size field is filled for only some rows; it gives once, few, many or a size class.

>TRBV2|-|TRBJ2-5|-
TGTGCCAGCAGTGTAAAGCCCCCAGAGACCCAGTACTTC
CASSVKPPETQYF
>TRBV30|-|TRBJ2-1|-
TGTGCCTGGAGCGGGAGCTCCTACAATGAGCAGTTCTTC
CAWSGSSYNEQFF
>TRBV5-1|-|TRBJ2-2|-
TGCGCCAGCAGCTTGGGGGGGACAAACACCGGGGAGCTGTTTTTT
CASSLGGTNTGELFF
>TRBV11-2|once|TRBJ2-7|TRBD1
TGTGCCAGCAGCCGGGACAGGGCCCACGAGCAGTACTTC
CASSRDRAHEQYF
>TRBV29-1|-|TRBJ1-2|TRBD1
TGCAGCGTCGGGGGGACAGGGGTGCCTGGCTACACCTTC
CSVGGTGVPGYTF
>TRBV5-5|-|TRBJ2-7|TRBD1
TGTGCCAGCAGCCCCGGACAGGCCTCCTACGAGCAGTACTTC
CASSPGQASYEQYF
>TRBV9|-|TRBJ1-2|TRBD1
TGTGCCAGCAGCGTCCAAGGGACAGGGAACTATGGCTACACCTTC
CASSVQGTGNYGYTF
>TRBV12-5|-|TRBJ2-3|TRBD1
TGTGCTAGTGGACTAGGAGACAGGGGCGGGACAGATACGCAGTATTTT
CASGLGDRGGTDTQYF
>TRBV10-3|-|TRBJ1-3|-
TGTGCCATCAGGTTGACAGATGGGGGAAACACCATATATTTT
CAIRLTDGGNTIYF
>TRBV5-1|once|TRBJ2-5|TRBD2
TGCGCCAGCAGCAAGAGTCTAGCGGGATCCCAAGAGACCCAGTACTTC
CASSKSLAGSQETQYF
>TRBV7-9|-|TRBJ1-2|TRBD1
TGTGCCAGCAGATCCCTACAGGGGGCCGACTATGGCTACACCTTC
CASRSLQGADYGYTF
>TRBV19|-|TRBJ1-4|TRBD1
TGTGCCAGTAGTAACAGGGGCGGTGAAAAACTGTTTTTT
CASSNRGGEKLFF
>TRBV11-3|-|TRBJ2-7|-
TGTGCCAGCAGCCTTGGGAGCTCCTACGAGCAGTACTTC
CASSLGSSYEQYF
>TRBV29-1|-|TRBJ1-2|-
TGCAGCGTTGGGGCAGTTAACTATGGCTACACCTTC
CSVGAVNYGYTF
>TRBV30|-|TRBJ1-6|-
TGTGCCTGGAGTGCCCTGAGCTCCTATAATTCACCCCTCCACTTT
CAWSALSSYNSPLHF
>TRBV9|-|TRBJ2-5|-
TGTGCCAGCAGCGCCTCCAGCGGGTGGGAGACCCAGTACTTC
CASSASSGWETQYF
>TRBV27|-|TRBJ2-1|TRBD2
TGTGCCAGCAGTCCAGGGGTCTGGGAGCGGGAGGGTGGAAATGAGCAGTTCTTC
CASSPGVWEREGGNEQFF
>TRBV6-6|-|TRBJ1-1|TRBD1
TGTGCCAGCAGTTACCCTAGGACAGGGGGCTACACTGAAGCTTTCTTT
CASSYPRTGGYTEAFF
>TRBV6-5|-|TRBJ2-1|TRBD2
TGTGCCAGCAGTTACACTAGGAGACTAGCTATGAATGAGCAGTTCTTC
CASSYTRRLAMNEQFF
>TRBV28|-|TRBJ1-2|-
TGTGCCAGCAGCCCACTCGACTATGGCTACACCTTC
CASSPLDYGYTF
>TRBV14|-|TRBJ1-3|-
TGTGCCAGCAGCCAAGAGTGGCGGGGAACTGGAAACACCATATATTTT
CASSQEWRGTGNTIYF
>TRBV4-1|-|TRBJ2-1|-
TGCGCCAGCAGCCAAGAAGGGAGCTCCTACAATGAGCAGTTCTTC
CASSQEGSSYNEQFF
>TRBV7-8|-|TRBJ2-3|TRBD2
TGTGCCAGCAGCCCGGTTGGGACGGGAGGGCCTTTGGATACGCAGTATTTT
CASSPVGTGGPLDTQYF
>TRBV5-4|-|TRBJ1-2|TRBD1
TGTGCCAGCAGCGTACAGGGGGCGCGGGGCTATGGCTACACCTTC
CASSVQGARGYGYTF
>TRBV5-4|-|TRBJ1-6|-
TGTGCCAGCAGCGCAGGTGGCGGGCCGCCCATGGATTCACCCCTCCACTTT
CASSAGGGPPMDSPLHF
>TRBV10-3|-|TRBJ2-1|TRBD2
TGTGCCATCAGACCTGGGCAGGGAGGGAATAATGAGCAGTTCTTC
CAIRPGQGGNNEQFF
>TRBV7-9|-|TRBJ2-1|TRBD2
TGTGCCAGCAGCCTATTGTACGGGGGGGTTGGTGAGCAGTTCTTC
CASSLLYGGVGEQFF
>TRBV4-1|-|TRBJ2-2|-
TGCGCCAGCTGGCCGTCGGGCAGGGGCCACGCCGGGGAGCTGTTTTTT
CASWPSGRGHAGELFF
>TRBV7-3|-|TRBJ1-1|-
TGTGCCAGCAGCTTATTCGGGCAGGGTGGAGAAGCTTTCTTT
CASSLFGQGGEAFF
>TRBV7-2|-|TRBJ2-2|TRBD1
TGTGCCAGCAGCTTAGGGATAGTAACAGGGGAGAACACCGGGGAGCTGTTTTTT
CASSLGIVTGENTGELFF
>TRBV2|-|TRBJ1-2|TRBD1
TGTGCCAGCAGTCAACAGGGGCTGAACTATGGCTACACCTTC
CASSQQGLNYGYTF
>TRBV2|-|TRBJ1-2|-
TGTGCCAGCAGTGACGGCGTTCCCGGGGTCTATGGCTACACCTTC
CASSDGVPGVYGYTF
>TRBV5-1|-|TRBJ2-4|-
TGCGCCAGCAGCTTGGAAGGGGCAGGAAACATTCAGTACTTC
CASSLEGAGNIQYF